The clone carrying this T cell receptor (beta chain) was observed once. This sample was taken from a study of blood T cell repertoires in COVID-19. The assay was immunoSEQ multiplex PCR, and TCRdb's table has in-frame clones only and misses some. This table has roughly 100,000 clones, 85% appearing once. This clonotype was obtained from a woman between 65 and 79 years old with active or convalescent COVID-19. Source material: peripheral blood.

The CDR3 loop reads CASSQPGRGTHEQYF. The DNA for the CDR3 is TGTGCCAGCAGCCAACCAGGGAGGGGGACCCACGAGCAGTACTTC. The chain is built from TRBV3-1 (or the pseudogene TRBV3-2) and TRBJ2-7; possible D gene TRBD2, 7 bases. V lost 2 bases and J 5 bases, leaving 16 bases between the germline ends. This CDR3 is built from 15 residues. Germline assignment: CDR1 LGHDT and CDR2 YNNKEL (reference sequence).